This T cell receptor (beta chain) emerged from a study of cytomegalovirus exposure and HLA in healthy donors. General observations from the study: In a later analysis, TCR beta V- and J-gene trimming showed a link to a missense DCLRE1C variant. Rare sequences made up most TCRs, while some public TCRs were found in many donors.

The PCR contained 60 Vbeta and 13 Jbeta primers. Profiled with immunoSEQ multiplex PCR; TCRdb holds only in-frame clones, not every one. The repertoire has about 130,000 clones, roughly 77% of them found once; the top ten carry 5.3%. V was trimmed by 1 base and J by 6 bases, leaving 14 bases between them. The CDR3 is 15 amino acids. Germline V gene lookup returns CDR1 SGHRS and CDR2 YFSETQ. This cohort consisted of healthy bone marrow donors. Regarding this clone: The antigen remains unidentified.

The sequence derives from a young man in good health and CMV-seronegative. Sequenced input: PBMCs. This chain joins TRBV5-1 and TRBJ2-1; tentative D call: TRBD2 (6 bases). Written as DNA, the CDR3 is TGCGCCAGCAGCTTGATGACCGGGAGCGCCAATGAGCAGTTCTTC. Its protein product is CASSLMTGSANEQFF.